These 7 T cell receptor beta chains were all obtained from the same sample, sequenced in a study of shared clonotypes between healthy human individuals. Sequencing used immunoSEQ multiplex PCR; TCRdb keeps in-frame clones, though not all of them. This table holds 2 million to 2.5 million clones, 80% to 95% found once. Source material: naive CD4+ T cells from PBMCs. Regarding subset: CD45RA+ positively selected. All receptors come from a man younger than 35 in good health. Some clones in this sample may be carry-over from other donors' samples.

Comments on this clone: Additional DNA sequences in this sample encode the identical CDR3. The rearrangement links TRBV19 to TRBJ1-2; 8 bases match TRBD1. The CDR3 is 17 residues long. Germline trimming cut 0 bases from V and 6 bases from J; bases unmatched to any gene: 12. CDR1 and CDR2 from the germline V gene are LNHDA and SQIVND (reference sequence). DNA for the CDR3: TGTGCCAGTAGTATAGATCTGTATCCGGACAGGGAGGATGGCTACACCTTC. This gives the protein CASSIDLYPDREDGYTF.

Worth noting for this clone: The junction shows a germline mismatch at one end, possibly a read error. The chain is built from TRBV5-1 and TRBJ2-5, with a tentative D call TRBD1 (6 bases). The CDR3 has 16 residues. The germline V gene has CDR1 SGHRS and CDR2 YFSETQ. The CDR3 loop reads CASSFYRGGERDPVHF. CDR3 bases: TGCGCCAGCAGCTTTTACCGTGGGGGCGAGAGAGACCCAGTACACTTC.

The chain combines TRBV29-1 with TRBJ1-1, with TRBD1 matching 7 bases. CDR1 SQVTM and CDR2 ANQGSEA come from the germline V gene. V dropped 4 bases and J dropped 5; count of bases not matched to a gene: 10. The CDR3 totals 14 residues. CDR3 loop: CSVGSLQGITEAFF. In DNA form, the CDR3 reads TGCAGCGTTGGGAGTCTACAGGGGATAACTGAAGCTTTCTTT.

This sequence joins TRBV5-4 and TRBJ1-2; no firm D call. V was trimmed by 1 base and J by 4 bases, leaving 8 bases between them. CDR1 is SGHNT and CDR2 is YYREEE in the germline V gene (reference sequence). The CDR3 is 13 amino acids. As DNA, the CDR3 is TGTGCCAGCAGCTTGAGGGAGACCTATGGCTACACCTTC. The encoded protein is CASSLRETYGYTF.

The chain recombines TRBV30 with TRBJ2-1; weak D call: TRBD2 (5 bases). The CDR3 consists of 14 residues. Germline CDR1 GTSNPN, CDR2 SVGIG (reference sequence). With 0 bases removed from V and 8 bases from J, the gap between germline ends came to 14 bases. CDR3 coding DNA: TGTGCCTGGAGTGTTAGAGGACTTGGAGATGAGCAGTTCTTC. Its protein is CAWSVRGLGDEQFF.

The gene calls are TRBV28 and TRBJ2-7, with a possible D match to TRBD2 (5 bases). The CDR3 loop spans 16 amino acids. Per the germline V gene, CDR1 is MDHEN and CDR2 is SYDVKM. V was shortened by 3 bases and J by 0 bases, with 15 bases between the two germline ends. In nucleotides, the CDR3 is TGTGCCAGCAGTTTGGGAAGCCGGGAAAACTCCTACGAGCAGTACTTC. This codes for CASSLGSRENSYEQYF.

V is TRBV19 and J is TRBJ2-7; TRBD1 agrees at 10 bases. In germline, CDR1 is LNHDA, CDR2 SQIVND (reference sequence). The V gene end was trimmed by 0 bases and the J gene end by 3 bases; junction bases not matched to a gene: 20. The CDR3 spans 21 residues. The CDR3 nucleotides are TGTGCCAGTAGTATAGACGCGACAGGGGGCGCTAGAAGGCCCCCCTACTACGAGCAGTACTTC. It specifies CASSIDATGGARRPPYYEQYF.